The 3 T cell receptor beta chains reported below all come from one sample, sequenced in a study of spatial heterogeneity in lung cancer. The sample's time point: sample taken at primary tumor resection. TCRdb reprocessed the 5' RACE reads via MiXCR and lists one record per CDR3 protein. There are around 7,000 distinct CDR3 sequences in the sample; 6.5% to 8.5% occur only once, and 77% lies in the top ten. This material consisted of PBMCs, taken at surgery. The receptors were gathered from a male donor with early-stage non-small cell lung cancer.

The table lists this clonotype with many counts. The rearrangement joins TRBV28 to TRBJ2-6, with 8 bases matching TRBD1. The germline V gene has CDR1 MDHEN and CDR2 SYDVKM. This CDR3 has 18 residues. V gave up 4 bases and J gave up 1 base; unmatched junction bases: 9. CDR3 sequence (DNA): TGTGCCAGCAGTTCACTAACCGGACAGGGTTCTGGGGCCAACGTCCTGACTTTC. Translating it yields CASSSLTGQGSGANVLTF. Looking up the rest from reference TRBV28 and TRBJ2-6 gives the full variable domain: DVKVTQSSRYLVKRTGEKVFLECVQDMDHENMFWYRQDPGLGLRLIYFSYDVKMKEKGDIPEGYSVSREKKERFSLILESASTNQTSMYLCASSSLTGQGSGANVLTFGAGSRLTVL.

This clonotype was counted many times. The V and J genes are TRBV4-2 and TRBJ1-4; D possibly corresponds to TRBD1 (6 bases). Germline V gene lookup returns CDR1 LGHNA and CDR2 YNFKEQ. Between the trimmed V and J ends, which lost 0 bases and 13 bases, there was a span of 24 bases. The CDR3 has 17 amino acids. This chain's CDR3 is CASSQDRQAGAGFGLFF. The CDR3 DNA sequence: TGTGCCAGCAGCCAAGATAGACAGGCAGGGGCCGGGTTTGGACTGTTTTTT.

This clonotype was seen at least ten times. This sequence joins TRBV24-1 and TRBJ2-1; D gene unclear. The CDR3 totals 12 residues. Trimming pared 11 bases from V and 6 bases from J, leaving 13 bases between. Germline V gene data show CDR1 as KGHDR and CDR2 as SFDVKD. The CDR3 loop reads CAIHQLLNEQFF. The DNA of the CDR3 is TGTGCCATACACCAACTCCTCAATGAGCAGTTCTTC.